This is a list of T cell receptor beta chains from one sample in a study of OX40 agonist ivuxolimab in advanced cancers. Clones were read by immunoSEQ multiplex PCR, and TCRdb kept only the in-frame ones, dropping some. Here the sample spans about 68,000 clones, 70% to 90% being singletons. The material sequenced was CD4+ or CD8+ T cells sorted from blood, taken in a trial of the OX40 agonist ivuxolimab. These receptors all stem from an adult with an advanced solid tumor such as melanoma, head and neck, liver or kidney cancer. The CDR3 runs from the conserved cysteine through the conserved F or W. Each record gives: clone size, D gene, V gene, CDR3 length, J gene, CDR3 DNA, CDR3 protein. The D gene is left open where the match is weak. Where a row states a size, it is once, few, many or the class of an expanded clone; other rows omit it.

>-|-|TRBV5-1|14|TRBJ1-4
TGCGCCAGCAGCGTTACAGGGAAGGGTGAAAAACTGTTTTTT
CASSVTGKGEKLFF
>-|TRBD2|TRBV7-9|14|TRBJ2-7
TGTGCCCGTTTAATATGGGGGGGACGGGACGAGCAGTACTTC
CARLIWGGRDEQYF
>-|-|TRBV12-5|14|TRBJ1-5
TGTGCTAGTGGTTTCGGGACACCTAATCAGCCCCAGCATTTT
CASGFGTPNQPQHF
>-|-|TRBV29-1|11|TRBJ1-1
TGCAGCGTTGATAGGAGGTCTGAAGCTTTCTTT
CSVDRRSEAFF
>once|-|TRBV7-8|19|TRBJ1-1
TGTGCCAGCAGCTTAGGGTCGGGGGGCGCAAGTTGGCATTACACTGAAGCTTTCTTT
CASSLGSGGASWHYTEAFF
>-|TRBD1|TRBV7-2|14|TRBJ1-2
TGTGCCAGCAGCTTGGGACAGGCCAACTATGGCTACACCTTC
CASSLGQANYGYTF
>-|TRBD1|TRBV5-4|14|TRBJ1-2
TGTGCCAGCAGCTCCCGGGACAGGGGGACTGGCTACACCTTC
CASSSRDRGTGYTF
>-|-|TRBV19|13|TRBJ2-1
TGTGCCAGTAGTATAAGGCTGTACAATGAGCAGTTCTTC
CASSIRLYNEQFF
>-|-|TRBV7-2|13|TRBJ2-7
TGTGCCAGCAGCGCCACCAGGGGTGGGGAGCAGTACTTC
CASSATRGGEQYF
>-|-|TRBV7-2|14|TRBJ1-1
TGTGCCAGCAGCCCGCAGTCGATGAACACTGAAGCTTTCTTT
CASSPQSMNTEAFF
>once|-|TRBV19|15|TRBJ1-5
TGTGCCAGTAGTATGGTCGGGACTTCCAATCAGCCCCAGCATTTT
CASSMVGTSNQPQHF
>-|-|TRBV7-2|15|TRBJ1-1
TGTGCCAGCAGCTTATTGGGGGGACAGAACACTGAAGCTTTCTTT
CASSLLGGQNTEAFF
>few|-|TRBV29-1|11|TRBJ2-5
TGCAGCGTCGGAGAGGCCCAGACCCAGTACTTC
CSVGEAQTQYF
>-|-|TRBV19|15|TRBJ2-5
TGTGCCAGTACGAGGGGCAACTCGAACCAAGAGACCCAGTACTTC
CASTRGNSNQETQYF
>-|-|TRBV7-2|17|TRBJ1-2
TGTGCCAGCAGCTTAGAAGCGTCGGTGGGGAGATCCTATGGCTACACCTTC
CASSLEASVGRSYGYTF
>-|-|TRBV6-1|13|TRBJ1-4
TGTGCCAGCTTGGCCTTCACTAATGAAAAACTGTTTTTT
CASLAFTNEKLFF
>-|TRBD2|TRBV7-2|17|TRBJ2-3
TGTGCCAGCAGCTCGAGCACTAGCGGGGGTTTCACAGATACGCAGTATTTT
CASSSSTSGGFTDTQYF
>-|TRBD1|TRBV7-9|16|TRBJ1-5
TGTGCCAGCAGCTTTTCTCCGGGACAGGGCAATCAGCCCCAGCATTTT
CASSFSPGQGNQPQHF
>few|-|TRBV9|12|TRBJ1-2
TGTGCCAGCACCAGGGACGACTATGGCTACACCTTC
CASTRDDYGYTF
>few|TRBD1|TRBV7-2|14|TRBJ2-5
TGTGCCAGCAGCGGCAACAGGGGGCGGGAGACCCAGTACTTC
CASSGNRGRETQYF
>-|-|TRBV10-3|13|TRBJ2-1
TGTGCCATCCAGGCGGGTGGAGACAATGAGCAGTTCTTC
CAIQAGGDNEQFF
>-|-|TRBV7-8|14|TRBJ2-5
TGTGCCAGCAAAGCGGGACAGAACAAAGAGACCCAGTACTTC
CASKAGQNKETQYF
>-|-|TRBV7-2|15|TRBJ1-2
TGTGCCAGCAGCTCCTCTGGGGGGAATAACTATGGCTACACCTTC
CASSSSGGNNYGYTF
>-|-|TRBV5-1|16|TRBJ1-2
TGCGCCAGCAGCTTGGCTAACAGTAGTCCTAACTATGGCTACACCTTC
CASSLANSSPNYGYTF
>-|TRBD1|TRBV18|15|TRBJ1-1
TGTGCCAGCTCGCAACAACAGGGGGGGTCGTCTGAAGCTTTCTTT
CASSQQQGGSSEAFF
>once|-|TRBV5-5|15|TRBJ1-5
TGTGCCAGCAGCGGGTCACGGGGGCGCGAGCAGCCCCAGCATTTT
CASSGSRGREQPQHF
>-|TRBD1|TRBV4-1|14|TRBJ1-5
TGCGCCAGCGGCGGGGGACAGTATAATCAGCCCCAGCATTTT
CASGGGQYNQPQHF
>-|-|TRBV27|14|TRBJ2-3
TGTGCCAGCAGTTTTGTGGGGGAGGCGGATACGCAGTATTTT
CASSFVGEADTQYF
>-|TRBD2|TRBV18|16|TRBJ2-3
TGTGCCAGCTCACCTCGACTAGCGGCTAGCACAGATACGCAGTATTTT
CASSPRLAASTDTQYF
>-|-|TRBV4-3|13|TRBJ2-1
TGCGCCAGCAGCCAAGAAATGGGATCGCGGCGGTTCTTC
CASSQEMGSRRFF
>-|-|TRBV5-4|15|TRBJ1-2
TGTGCCAGCAGCTTCAAGATCCCGACAGGAAATGGCTACACCTTC
CASSFKIPTGNGYTF
>many|-|TRBV29-1|13|TRBJ1-1
TGCAGCGTCGATGGCCCCGGGGGCGTGTTGGCTTTCTTT
CSVDGPGGVLAFF
>few|-|TRBV7-6|13|TRBJ1-1
TGTGCCAGCAGCCCCACAGGGTACACTGAAGCTTTCTTT
CASSPTGYTEAFF
>-|-|TRBV18|13|TRBJ2-5
TGTGCCACCAACGGGAGAATCTGGGAGACCCAGTACTTC
CATNGRIWETQYF
>-|-|TRBV2|11|TRBJ1-6
TGTGCCAGCAGTAATAATTCACCCCTCCACTTT
CASSNNSPLHF
>-|-|TRBV27|14|TRBJ2-7
TGTGCCAGCAGTGGTGGGCAGAATACCTACGAGCAGTACTTC
CASSGGQNTYEQYF
>-|TRBD2|TRBV6-1|16|TRBJ2-7
TGTGCCAGCAGTGAGATTTGGGAGATAGCGGGGTACGAGCAGTACTTC
CASSEIWEIAGYEQYF
>-|-|TRBV7-8|11|TRBJ2-7
TGTGCCAGCAGCCAAAGAGGCGAGCAGTACTTC
CASSQRGEQYF
>-|-|TRBV18|16|TRBJ1-4
TGTGCCAGCTCACCCTCGGGGAGCAGGGAGAATGAAAAACTGTTTTTT
CASSPSGSRENEKLFF
>-|-|TRBV19|14|TRBJ2-1
TGTGCCAGTAGTATATATCTGGGTAGCAATGAGCAGTTCTTC
CASSIYLGSNEQFF
>-|-|TRBV19|15|TRBJ1-1
TGTGCCAGTAGTATAGGGGGGGGTGTAGGCACTGAAGCTTTCTTT
CASSIGGGVGTEAFF
>-|-|TRBV6-1|14|TRBJ1-2
TGTGCCAGCAGTGAAGCTACCTCTGTCTATGGCTACACCTTC
CASSEATSVYGYTF
>-|-|TRBV5-1|14|TRBJ1-3
TGCGCCAGCAGCTTAGGCGAGGCTGGAAACACCATATATTTT
CASSLGEAGNTIYF
>-|-|TRBV10-3|13|TRBJ1-1
TGTGCCATCAGTGAGGGGATGGGTACTGAAGCTTTCTTT
CAISEGMGTEAFF
>-|-|TRBV2|12|TRBJ2-7
TGTGCCAGCAGTGAGAGGGACTACGAGCAGTACTTC
CASSERDYEQYF
>-|TRBD1|TRBV6-5|15|TRBJ2-3
TGTGCCAGCAGATGGGACAGGAACAGTCGGGATACGCAGTATTTT
CASRWDRNSRDTQYF
>few|TRBD2|TRBV6-6|15|TRBJ2-2
TGTGCCAGCAGTTCCCTAGCGGGGGGGACCGGGGAGCTGTTTTTT
CASSSLAGGTGELFF
>-|-|TRBV16|14|TRBJ1-1
TGTGCCAGCAGCCTCGGGTCCTTTAAGCCTGAAGCTTTCTTT
CASSLGSFKPEAFF
>-|TRBD1|TRBV19|14|TRBJ1-4
TGTGCCAGTAGGTTGACAGGGTTGAATGAAAAACTGTTTTTT
CASRLTGLNEKLFF